A single sample is the source of the 11 T cell receptor beta chains below, sequenced in a study of technical replicates of blood from several donors. Profiling relied on immunoSEQ multiplex PCR, and the TCRdb table lists in-frame clones only, not all of them. The repertoire holds over 50,000 clones, with approximately 97% as singletons. The source material was T cells isolated from PBMCs. The source of these receptors is a human donor in good health.

V gene TRBV13 combines with J gene TRBJ2-1; 7 bases line up with TRBD2. The CDR3 is made up of 14 amino acids. Germline V gene data show CDR1 as PRHDT and CDR2 as FYEKMQ (reference sequence). The junction had 6 bases not matched to a gene; V was cut back by 5 bases and J by 5 bases. CDR3: CASSHRTSHNEQFF. For the CDR3, the DNA is TGTGCCAGCAGCCACCGGACTAGTCACAATGAGCAGTTCTTC.

The chain combines TRBV4-1 with TRBJ2-7; D perhaps matches TRBD2 (7 bases). The CDR3 is 14 residues long. Germline V CDR1 and CDR2: MGHRA, YSYEKL. Between the trimmed V and J ends, which lost 8 bases and 5 bases, there was a span of 19 bases. The CDR3 region has the DNA TGCGCCAGCGGACTAGGGGGGGCGGCCGACGAGCAGTACTTC. This sequence encodes CASGLGGAADEQYF.

The chain has TRBV7-9 and TRBJ2-7; D is possibly TRBD1 (5 bases). V lost 6 bases and J lost 7, with 19 bases in between. CDR1 and CDR2 (germline): SEHNR, FQNEAQ (reference sequence). This CDR3 has 14 amino acids. The CDR3 region is CASSPRGDFGEQYF. Written as DNA, the CDR3 is TGTGCCAGCAGTCCAAGGGGTGATTTTGGGGAGCAGTACTTC.

The V gene is TRBV6-4, the J gene TRBJ2-2, with D possibly TRBD1 on 6 matching bases. This CDR3 spans 15 amino acids. V was cut by 0 bases and J by 1 base, with 6 bases left in between. Germline V gene lookup returns CDR1 MRHNA and CDR2 SNTAGT. Written as DNA, the CDR3 is TGTGCCAGCAGTGACTCGACAGGGAACACCGGGGAGCTGTTTTTT. Residues: CASSDSTGNTGELFF.

V is TRBV18 and J is TRBJ1-3, with D unclear. Trimming pared 3 bases from V and 3 bases from J, leaving 6 bases between. The CDR3 consists of 13 residues. CDR1 and CDR2 from the germline V gene are KGHSH and LQKENI. As DNA, the CDR3 is TGTGCCAGCTCACCGGCGGGTGGAAACACCATATATTTT. This encodes CASSPAGGNTIYF.

The chain employs TRBV7-8 and TRBJ2-6, with 7 bases fitting TRBD1. The CDR3 has 19 residues. V dropped 2 bases and J dropped 0; count of bases not matched to a gene: 10. Per the germline V gene, CDR1 is SGHVS and CDR2 is FQNEAQ. The CDR3 reads CASSLIGTAVFSGANVLTF. For the CDR3, the DNA is TGTGCCAGCAGCTTAATAGGGACAGCTGTTTTCTCTGGGGCCAACGTCCTGACTTTC. The full variable domain, completed using reference TRBV7-8 and TRBJ2-6, is GAGVSQSPRYKVAKRGQDVALRCDPISGHVSLFWYQQALGQGPEFLTYFQNEAQLDKSGLPSDRFFAERPEGSVSTLKIQRTQQEDSAVYLCASSLIGTAVFSGANVLTFGAGSRLTVL.

The chain carries TRBV4-1 and TRBJ2-7; 9 bases map to TRBD2. Germline CDR1 and CDR2: MGHRA and YSYEKL. The J segment lost 1 base and the V segment lost 2 bases, leaving 3 bases of the junction unmatched. The CDR3 is 15 amino acids. In DNA, the CDR3 is TGCGCCAGCAGCCAAAGCGGGGGGAAGTCCTACGAGCAGTACTTC. It yields the protein CASSQSGGKSYEQYF.

This rearrangement joins TRBV2 to TRBJ2-5; D unclear. This CDR3 comprises 11 residues. The germline V gene encodes CDR1 SNHLY and CDR2 FYNNEI. V lost 2 bases to trimming and J lost 7 bases, with 5 bases between them. In DNA form, the CDR3 reads TGTGCCAGCAGTGAACTCGGGACCCAGTACTTC. Its translation: CASSELGTQYF.

J is TRBJ2-1 and V is TRBV27; 10 bases are a match to TRBD1. Germline V gives CDR1 MNHEY, CDR2 SMNVEV (reference sequence). This CDR3 region has 15 residues. The V and J ends lost 5 bases and 4 bases, in that order; junction bases with no gene match: 5. The CDR3 loop reads CASSLGTGAYNEQFF. The CDR3 DNA is TGTGCCAGCAGTCTTGGGACAGGGGCGTACAATGAGCAGTTCTTC.

The chain employs TRBV7-2 and TRBJ2-1; 8 bases match TRBD1. The CDR3 sequence is 14 residues long. Germline CDR1 reads SGHTA; CDR2 reads FQGNSA. V gave up 5 bases and J gave up 9 bases; unmatched junction bases: 9. In DNA form, the CDR3 reads TGTGCCAGCAGCCAGGACAGGGTATCTCGTGAGCAGTTCTTC. This codes for CASSQDRVSREQFF.

This chain connects TRBV7-2 to TRBJ1-1; D is perhaps TRBD1 (5 bases). This CDR3 contains 16 residues. Trimming removed 5 bases from V and 5 bases from J, with 21 bases in between. Germline V gene lookup returns CDR1 SGHTA and CDR2 FQGNSA. In nucleotides, the CDR3 is TGTGCCAGCAGCCTAACCACGACAGCCTGGGGAACTGAAGCTTTCTTT. This encodes CASSLTTTAWGTEAFF.